The 7 T cell receptor beta chains in this list originate from one sample, sequenced in a study of shared clonotypes between healthy human individuals. Profiling relied on immunoSEQ multiplex PCR, and the TCRdb table lists in-frame clones only, not all of them. This sample has under 700,000 clones, with 85% to 95% found just once. Terminally differentiated effector memory CD45RA+ cells were excluded from the naive CD8 cells, which were CD45RO-negative and positively selected for CCR7. Sample: naive CD8+ T cells sorted from blood. The receptors were sampled from a woman aged 25 to 39 in good health.

The count of this clone is one. The chain uses TRBV19 and TRBJ2-7, with D tentatively TRBD1 (5 bases). CDR1 and CDR2 from the germline V gene are LNHDA and SQIVND (reference sequence). The CDR3 is 16 residues long. Between the trimmed V and J ends, which lost 3 bases and 1 base, there was a span of 16 bases. CDR3 in amino acids: CASSIGSGNPSYEQYF. In DNA, the CDR3 is TGTGCCAGTAGTATTGGTTCAGGGAACCCGTCCTACGAGCAGTACTTC.

The V and J genes are TRBV7-9 and TRBJ2-2; TRBD2 matches 8 bases. CDR1 is SEHNR, CDR2 FQNEAQ, per germline (reference sequence). The V gene end was trimmed by 5 bases and the J gene end by 4 bases; junction bases not matched to a gene: 15. This CDR3 region has 18 residues. The chain's CDR3 is CASSGYPSGGPLTGELFF. The CDR3 DNA reads as TGTGCCAGCAGCGGATACCCGAGCGGGGGCCCGCTCACCGGGGAGCTGTTTTTT.

The chain carries TRBV19 and TRBJ1-4; perhaps TRBD1 as D (5 bases). V gave up 5 bases and J gave up 5 bases, with 27 bases separating them. Looked up from germline, CDR1 is LNHDA and CDR2 is SQIVND (reference sequence). The CDR3 length is 19 residues. DNA for the CDR3: TGTGCCAGTAGTCGGGGGGGTATGGAAGACTCTATAATGAATGAAAAACTGTTTTTT. Translating it yields CASSRGGMEDSIMNEKLFF.

For this clone: This sample includes further DNA sequences coding for the same CDR3. The V call is TRBV28, the J call TRBJ2-7, with D uncertain. The CDR3 has 11 amino acids. Germline assignment: CDR1 MDHEN and CDR2 SYDVKM. Between the trimmed V and J ends, which lost 3 bases and 5 bases, there was a span of 5 bases. The CDR3 loop is CASSFGDEQYF. CDR3 nucleotides: TGTGCCAGCAGTTTCGGAGACGAGCAGTACTTC. The full variable domain, rest sourced from reference TRBV28 and TRBJ2-7, is DVKVTQSSRYLVKRTGEKVFLECVQDMDHENMFWYRQDPGLGLRLIYFSYDVKMKEKGDIPEGYSVSREKKERFSLILESASTNQTSMYLCASSFGDEQYFGPGTRLTVT.

V gene TRBV19 combines with J gene TRBJ2-7, with D tentatively TRBD2 (5 bases). V lost 2 bases and J lost 5, with 13 bases in between. The germline CDR1 and CDR2 sequences are LNHDA and SQIVND (reference sequence). The CDR3 covers 14 residues. The CDR3 protein is CASSISGESDEQYF. CDR3 sequence (DNA): TGTGCCAGTAGTATATCCGGGGAAAGCGACGAGCAGTACTTC.

The J gene is TRBJ1-4, the V gene TRBV27; D may be TRBD1 (5 bases). The V end was cut by 4 bases, the J end by 0 bases, with 15 bases between. Germline V lookup: CDR1 MNHEY, CDR2 SMNVEV (reference sequence). The CDR3 runs to 17 residues. CDR3 region: CASSYTGLHATNEKLFF. The DNA of the CDR3 is TGTGCCAGCAGTTATACGGGACTTCATGCAACTAATGAAAAACTGTTTTTT. The whole variable domain, remainder taken from reference TRBV27 and TRBJ1-4, is EAQVTQNPRYLITVTGKKLTVTCSQNMNHEYMSWYRQDPGLGLRQIYYSMNVEVTDKGDVPEGYKVSRKEKRNFPLILESPSPNQTSLYFCASSYTGLHATNEKLFFGSGTQLSVL.

The chain carries TRBV7-9 and TRBJ1-2; 7 nucleotides line up with TRBD1. This CDR3 contains 16 residues. Germline V gene lookup returns CDR1 SEHNR and CDR2 FQNEAQ (reference sequence). V gave up 7 bases and J gave up 4 bases; unmatched junction bases: 15. The CDR3 protein is CASTYGEGALAYGYTF. The CDR3 DNA is TGTGCCAGCACCTACGGGGAGGGGGCTCTCGCCTATGGCTACACCTTC.